The rows below give T cell receptor beta chains drawn from one sample of a study of cytomegalovirus exposure and HLA in healthy donors. Only in-frame clones appear in the TCRdb table, and some are missing; sequencing was by immunoSEQ multiplex PCR. This sample's clone table lists 200,000 to 250,000 clones. The sample consisted of PBMCs. Source of these receptors: a girl aged 2 to 9 in good health and CMV-seropositive. The CDR3 runs from the conserved cysteine through the conserved F or W. Fields, in order: D gene, V gene, J gene, CDR3 DNA, CDR3 protein. D genes are given only for firm matches.

D gene: NA
V gene: TRBV12-5
J gene: TRBJ1-1
CDR3 DNA: TGTGCTAGTGGTTTGTCTATTACCGGGTTCCCTGAAGCTTTCTTT
CDR3 protein: CASGLSITGFPEAFF

D gene: TRBD2
V gene: TRBV7-9
J gene: TRBJ2-5
CDR3 DNA: TGTGCCAGCAGCCGCCCTAGCGGGCAAGAGACCCAGTACTTC
CDR3 protein: CASSRPSGQETQYF

D gene: TRBD2
V gene: TRBV5-4
J gene: TRBJ2-3
CDR3 DNA: TGTGCCAGCAGCTCGGGTGGGGATTCTGGACTAGGGACGCAGTATTTT
CDR3 protein: CASSSGGDSGLGTQYF

D gene: NA
V gene: TRBV5-1
J gene: TRBJ2-3
CDR3 DNA: TGCGCCAGCAGCGCCCAGACTAGAACCCTCGCTTCTTCCACAGATACGCAGTATTTT
CDR3 protein: CASSAQTRTLASSTDTQYF

D gene: TRBD1
V gene: TRBV2
J gene: TRBJ2-4
CDR3 DNA: TGTGCCAGCAGTGTTCGAAAGGCAGGGGGCGGAAACATTCAGTACTTC
CDR3 protein: CASSVRKAGGGNIQYF

D gene: NA
V gene: TRBV19
J gene: TRBJ2-1
CDR3 DNA: TGTGCCAGTAGTATCGATGGAGTTACCTACAATGAGCAGTTCTTC
CDR3 protein: CASSIDGVTYNEQFF

D gene: NA
V gene: TRBV9
J gene: TRBJ1-2
CDR3 DNA: TGTGCCAGCAGCGTACAGGGGCCCTATGGCTACACCTTC
CDR3 protein: CASSVQGPYGYTF

D gene: NA
V gene: TRBV5-1
J gene: TRBJ2-1
CDR3 DNA: TGCGCCAGCAGCTTGGACAGGGTGTGGTTCTTC
CDR3 protein: CASSLDRVWFF

D gene: TRBD2
V gene: TRBV5-4
J gene: TRBJ2-7
CDR3 DNA: TGTGCCAGCAGCCCGCCCAGAGGGCTAGCGGGGAACGAGCAGTACTTC
CDR3 protein: CASSPPRGLAGNEQYF

D gene: NA
V gene: TRBV19
J gene: TRBJ2-1
CDR3 DNA: TGTGCCAGTAGTGAAAGGGGCAAACACAATGAGCAGTTCTTC
CDR3 protein: CASSERGKHNEQFF

D gene: TRBD1
V gene: TRBV6-1
J gene: TRBJ2-3
CDR3 DNA: TGTGCCAGCAGTGAAGCGCCAGGGGGTCAAGATACGCAGTATTTT
CDR3 protein: CASSEAPGGQDTQYF

D gene: TRBD2
V gene: TRBV5-1
J gene: TRBJ2-7
CDR3 DNA: TGCGCCAGCAGCTTGGAGGCTAGCGGGAGTTACGAGCAGTACTTC
CDR3 protein: CASSLEASGSYEQYF

D gene: TRBD1
V gene: TRBV30
J gene: TRBJ1-2
CDR3 DNA: TGTGCCTGGCAAACAGGGGAGGACTATGGCTACACCTTC
CDR3 protein: CAWQTGEDYGYTF

D gene: NA
V gene: TRBV7-9
J gene: TRBJ1-1
CDR3 DNA: TGTGCCAGCAGCCTGGTAGTGAACACTGAAGCTTTCTTT
CDR3 protein: CASSLVVNTEAFF

D gene: TRBD2
V gene: TRBV2
J gene: TRBJ2-7
CDR3 DNA: TGTGCCAGCAGTGAGGGGGGGACCTACTACGAGCAGTACTTC
CDR3 protein: CASSEGGTYYEQYF

D gene: TRBD1
V gene: TRBV27
J gene: TRBJ1-5
CDR3 DNA: TGTGCCAGCAGCCCCTTCCTTGACAGGGCAAATCAGCCCCAGCATTTT
CDR3 protein: CASSPFLDRANQPQHF

D gene: NA
V gene: TRBV5-1
J gene: TRBJ1-1
CDR3 DNA: TGCGCCAGCAGCTTGGGACAGTCCACTGAAGCTTTCTTT
CDR3 protein: CASSLGQSTEAFF

D gene: NA
V gene: TRBV6-4
J gene: TRBJ1-1
CDR3 DNA: TGTGCCAGCAGTGACTCAGACAGGCGCGTTAGGATTGGGGACACTGAAGCTTTCTTT
CDR3 protein: CASSDSDRRVRIGDTEAFF

D gene: TRBD1
V gene: TRBV10-3
J gene: TRBJ2-1
CDR3 DNA: TGTGCCATCACTGGGACAGTCTACAATGAGCAGTTCTTC
CDR3 protein: CAITGTVYNEQFF

D gene: NA
V gene: TRBV4-2
J gene: TRBJ2-5
CDR3 DNA: TGTGCCAGCAGCCAGTCGGACAGCTACCAAGAGACCCAGTACTTC
CDR3 protein: CASSQSDSYQETQYF

D gene: NA
V gene: TRBV11-2
J gene: TRBJ1-1
CDR3 DNA: TGTGCCAGCAGCTTAATGCAGGACACTGAAGCTTTCTTT
CDR3 protein: CASSLMQDTEAFF

D gene: TRBD2
V gene: TRBV11-1
J gene: TRBJ2-7
CDR3 DNA: TGTGCCAGCAGCGGTCGACTAGCGAGCTACGAGCAGTACTTC
CDR3 protein: CASSGRLASYEQYF

D gene: TRBD2
V gene: TRBV5-4
J gene: TRBJ2-7
CDR3 DNA: TGTGCCAGCAGCTTAAGCGGGAGTTTTTACGAGCAGTACTTC
CDR3 protein: CASSLSGSFYEQYF

D gene: TRBD2
V gene: TRBV9
J gene: TRBJ2-5
CDR3 DNA: TGTGCCAGCAGCGTAGCGGAACTAGCGGTAGAGACCCAGTACTTC
CDR3 protein: CASSVAELAVETQYF

D gene: NA
V gene: TRBV6-1
J gene: TRBJ1-5
CDR3 DNA: TGTGCCAGCACCACCAAGGAACAGGACAATCAGCCCCAGCATTTT
CDR3 protein: CASTTKEQDNQPQHF

D gene: NA
V gene: TRBV5-6
J gene: TRBJ2-1
CDR3 DNA: TGTGCCAGCAGCTCTGGAGGGCCTTATGAGCAGTTCTTC
CDR3 protein: CASSSGGPYEQFF

D gene: TRBD1
V gene: TRBV28
J gene: TRBJ2-1
CDR3 DNA: TGTGCCAGCAGTGGACAGGCCAGCTACAATGAGCAGTTCTTC
CDR3 protein: CASSGQASYNEQFF

D gene: NA
V gene: TRBV28
J gene: TRBJ1-5
CDR3 DNA: TGTGCCAGCAGTTTAGGCGGCCTTTATAGCAATCAGCCCCAGCATTTT
CDR3 protein: CASSLGGLYSNQPQHF

D gene: NA
V gene: TRBV6-5
J gene: TRBJ2-7
CDR3 DNA: TGTGCCAGCAGTTACCCTTCCGAGCAGTACTTC
CDR3 protein: CASSYPSEQYF

D gene: NA
V gene: TRBV7-9
J gene: TRBJ1-1
CDR3 DNA: TGTGCCAGCAGCAGGCCAGCGGGGAACACTGAAGCTTTCTTT
CDR3 protein: CASSRPAGNTEAFF

D gene: TRBD2
V gene: TRBV6-4
J gene: TRBJ2-1
CDR3 DNA: TGTGCCAGCAGCAAGGGACTAGCGGGTTACAATGAGCAGTTCTTC
CDR3 protein: CASSKGLAGYNEQFF

D gene: TRBD1
V gene: TRBV19
J gene: TRBJ1-1
CDR3 DNA: TGTGCCAGTAGTAGGGGACCGGGACAGGGGGCGATCACTGAAGCTTTCTTT
CDR3 protein: CASSRGPGQGAITEAFF

D gene: TRBD2
V gene: TRBV6-1
J gene: TRBJ2-1
CDR3 DNA: TGTGCCAGCAGTGTCACTAGCGGGAGAGTTTTGTTCTTC
CDR3 protein: CASSVTSGRVLFF

D gene: NA
V gene: TRBV30
J gene: TRBJ2-1
CDR3 DNA: TGTGCCTGGAGTGGGGGCGCCGCTTACAATGAGCAGTTCTTC
CDR3 protein: CAWSGGAAYNEQFF

D gene: NA
V gene: TRBV28
J gene: TRBJ1-2
CDR3 DNA: TGTGCCAGCAAAATAGGGGGTGGCTACACCTTC
CDR3 protein: CASKIGGGYTF

D gene: TRBD1
V gene: TRBV28
J gene: TRBJ1-1
CDR3 DNA: TGTGCCAGCAGTTTAGGGGACAGGATGAACACTGAAGCTTTCTTT
CDR3 protein: CASSLGDRMNTEAFF

D gene: TRBD1
V gene: TRBV5-5
J gene: TRBJ1-3
CDR3 DNA: TGTGCCAGCAGCTTGACAGGGGCTGGAAACACCATATATTTT
CDR3 protein: CASSLTGAGNTIYF

D gene: NA
V gene: TRBV19
J gene: TRBJ1-3
CDR3 DNA: TGTGCCAGTAGTATAACAGGCTCTGGAAACACCATATATTTT
CDR3 protein: CASSITGSGNTIYF

D gene: NA
V gene: TRBV29-1
J gene: TRBJ2-5
CDR3 DNA: TGCAGCGTTGAGCCCCTCCGGGGAGAGACCCAGTACTTC
CDR3 protein: CSVEPLRGETQYF

D gene: NA
V gene: TRBV28
J gene: TRBJ1-2
CDR3 DNA: TGTGCCACCCTCCTCGGGACAACCATCTATGGCTACACCTTC
CDR3 protein: CATLLGTTIYGYTF

D gene: NA
V gene: TRBV29-1
J gene: TRBJ1-2
CDR3 DNA: TGCAGCGTTTCTGGACTGGGCTTTAACTATGGCTACACCTTC
CDR3 protein: CSVSGLGFNYGYTF

D gene: TRBD1
V gene: TRBV9
J gene: TRBJ2-3
CDR3 DNA: TGTGCCAGCAGCGACGAATTGACAGGGTCAGATACGCAGTATTTT
CDR3 protein: CASSDELTGSDTQYF

D gene: NA
V gene: TRBV7-2
J gene: TRBJ2-7
CDR3 DNA: TGTGCCAGCAGCTTAGCGCCGAGCTCCTACGAGCAGTACTTC
CDR3 protein: CASSLAPSSYEQYF

D gene: NA
V gene: TRBV5-1
J gene: TRBJ2-1
CDR3 DNA: TGCGCCAGCAGCTTTGAGGCTAGCTACAATGAGCAGTTCTTC
CDR3 protein: CASSFEASYNEQFF

D gene: NA
V gene: TRBV30
J gene: TRBJ1-2
CDR3 DNA: TGTGCCTGGAGTGGGACAGCAGTCTTAGACTATGGCTACACCTTC
CDR3 protein: CAWSGTAVLDYGYTF

D gene: NA
V gene: TRBV18
J gene: TRBJ1-2
CDR3 DNA: TGTGCCAGCTCACATAAGCCGTATGGCTACACCTTC
CDR3 protein: CASSHKPYGYTF

D gene: TRBD1
V gene: TRBV27
J gene: TRBJ2-7
CDR3 DNA: TGTGCCAGCAGTTATGGGTGGGGACAGGGGAACTACGAGCAGTACTTC
CDR3 protein: CASSYGWGQGNYEQYF

D gene: NA
V gene: TRBV18
J gene: TRBJ2-7
CDR3 DNA: TGTGCCAGCTCACCACAGGACAGTAACTCCTACGAGCAGTACTTC
CDR3 protein: CASSPQDSNSYEQYF

D gene: TRBD1
V gene: TRBV6-4
J gene: TRBJ2-1
CDR3 DNA: TGTGCCAGCAGTGACTCTTGGACAGGGATGAATGAGCAGTTCTTC
CDR3 protein: CASSDSWTGMNEQFF

D gene: NA
V gene: TRBV7-9
J gene: TRBJ1-1
CDR3 DNA: TGTGCCAGCAGCGACAGTAACACTGAAGCTTTCTTT
CDR3 protein: CASSDSNTEAFF

D gene: NA
V gene: TRBV5-1
J gene: TRBJ1-1
CDR3 DNA: TGCGCCAGCAGCTTCCAGCGACAGCCCACTGAAGCTTTCTTT
CDR3 protein: CASSFQRQPTEAFF

D gene: NA
V gene: TRBV10-2
J gene: TRBJ2-2
CDR3 DNA: TGCGCCAGCAGTGAGTTCGGAGGGCCGACCGGGGAGCTGTTTTTT
CDR3 protein: CASSEFGGPTGELFF

D gene: NA
V gene: TRBV28
J gene: TRBJ2-7
CDR3 DNA: TGTGCCAGCAACAAGAGGGGGAGCTACGAGCAGTACTTC
CDR3 protein: CASNKRGSYEQYF

D gene: NA
V gene: TRBV28
J gene: TRBJ1-5
CDR3 DNA: TGTGCCAGCAATGGCTTGCCCAATCAGCCCCAGCATTTT
CDR3 protein: CASNGLPNQPQHF

D gene: NA
V gene: TRBV9
J gene: TRBJ2-3
CDR3 DNA: TGTGCCAGCAGCGTAGCGGTCAGGCAGGGCCCAGATACGCAGTATTTT
CDR3 protein: CASSVAVRQGPDTQYF

D gene: NA
V gene: TRBV28
J gene: TRBJ2-1
CDR3 DNA: TGTGCCAGCGGATCCGCAGGGTTTTATTACAATGAGCAGTTCTTC
CDR3 protein: CASGSAGFYYNEQFF

D gene: NA
V gene: TRBV2
J gene: TRBJ2-1
CDR3 DNA: TGTGCCAGCAGTAAGACTGACAATGAGCAGTTCTTC
CDR3 protein: CASSKTDNEQFF